Here is one TCR beta chain with its context. Its antigen remains unknown. Different DNA sequences within this sample yield the same CDR3. This entry is derived from a study of cytomegalovirus exposure and HLA in healthy donors. Study-wide points: Other equally common chains were less clonally expanded than HLA-associated TCR beta chains, a later analysis showed. There were 150 or so TCR beta chains listed as cytomegalovirus-associated. In a later analysis, TCR association rates varied by HLA locus: DRB1 most, HLA-C fewest.

In the PCR, 60 Vbeta and 13 Jbeta primers were used. Original processing notes: A later analysis counted around 74 million unique TCR beta chains, roughly 11 million shared. Produced via immunoSEQ multiplex PCR; TCRdb's table is partial and in-frame only. Clone size and V and J calls were adopted from that table, with D and trimming inferred from the DNA. The sample consists of about 160,000 clones, roughly 80% of them appearing once. The specimen sequenced was PBMCs. The receptor was derived from a woman in her 30s in good health and CMV-seronegative.

The CDR3 coding sequence is TGCGCCAGCAGCTTTAGGGGGGGCTCCTACAATGAGCAGTTCTTC. Protein sequence: CASSFRGGSYNEQFF. The rearrangement links TRBV5-1 to TRBJ2-1; tentative D call: TRBD2 (7 bases). Germline CDR1 and CDR2: SGHRS and YFSETQ. The ends were cut back, 2 bases at V and 0 bases at J, with 9 bases in the middle. The CDR3 spans 15 residues.